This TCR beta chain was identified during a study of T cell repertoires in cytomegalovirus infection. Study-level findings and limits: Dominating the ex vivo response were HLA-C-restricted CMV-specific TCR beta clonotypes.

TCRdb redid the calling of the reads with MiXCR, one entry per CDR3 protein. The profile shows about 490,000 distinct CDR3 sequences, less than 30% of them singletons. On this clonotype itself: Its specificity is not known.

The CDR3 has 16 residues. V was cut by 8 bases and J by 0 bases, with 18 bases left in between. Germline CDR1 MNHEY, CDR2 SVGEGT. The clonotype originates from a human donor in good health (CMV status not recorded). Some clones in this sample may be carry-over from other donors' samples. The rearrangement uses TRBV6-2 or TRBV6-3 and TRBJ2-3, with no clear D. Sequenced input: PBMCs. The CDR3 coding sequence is TGTGCCAGCCGTTTCGGCCCGACAACTAGCACAGATACGCAGTATTTT. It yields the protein CASRFGPTTSTDTQYF.